The entry that follows covers one TCR beta chain sequence. These data are taken from a study of blood T cell repertoires in COVID-19. For the study at large: Material from acute and convalescent COVID-19 was sourced from the United States, Italy and Spain. PBMCs, B-cell-depleted T cells, or T cells provided the cDNA or gDNA that made up the material.

This CDR3 has 13 amino acids. V lost 4 bases and J lost 8; bases outside the gene matches: 6. CDR1 is LNHDA, CDR2 SQIVND, per germline (reference sequence). In the authors' workflow: It was from reference gene primer amplification that nucleated cell counts were estimated. The data were produced by immunoSEQ multiplex PCR, yet TCRdb's version contains in-frame clones alone and is incomplete. The DNA was the basis for D and trimming; V, J and clone size are from that table. The sample holds nearly 55,000 clones; 78% are singletons and the top ten take 15%. The chain is built from TRBV19 and TRBJ1-2; 8 nucleotides match TRBD1. Source material: peripheral blood. This clonotype originated in a human donor with active or convalescent COVID-19. The donor label of this sample is uncertain. CDR3 protein: CASSRQGARGYTF. In DNA form, the CDR3 reads TGTGCCAGTAGTAGGCAGGGGGCGCGAGGCTACACCTTC. The whole variable domain, remainder taken from reference TRBV19 and TRBJ1-2, is DGGITQSPKYLFRKEGQNVTLSCEQNLNHDAMYWYRQDPGQGLRLIYYSQIVNDFQKGDIAEGYSVSREKKESFPLTVTSAQKNPTAFYLCASSRQGARGYTFGSGTRLTVV.